This T cell receptor (beta chain) is from a study of cytomegalovirus exposure and HLA in healthy donors. The method was immunoSEQ multiplex PCR; TCRdb's version includes in-frame clones alone and lacks a portion of them. The sample has about 130,000 clones; approximately 90% are singletons. Material: PBMCs. The TCR was taken from a woman aged 25-40 years in good health and CMV-seropositive.

The chain's CDR3 is CASSPAGGADYGYTF. CDR3 coding DNA: TGTGCCAGCTCACCGGCGGGGGGCGCGGACTATGGCTACACCTTC. This sequence joins TRBV18 and TRBJ1-2; weak D call: TRBD1 (6 bases). With 3 bases removed from V and 3 bases from J, the gap between germline ends came to 14 bases. The germline CDR1 and CDR2 sequences are KGHSH and LQKENI. The CDR3 sequence is 15 residues long.